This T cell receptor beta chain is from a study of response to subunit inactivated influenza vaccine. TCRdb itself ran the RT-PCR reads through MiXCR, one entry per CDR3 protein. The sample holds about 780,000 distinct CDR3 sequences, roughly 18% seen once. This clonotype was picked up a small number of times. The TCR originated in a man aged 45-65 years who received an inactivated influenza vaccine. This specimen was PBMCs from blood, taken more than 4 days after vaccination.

The CDR3 coding sequence is TGTGCCAGCAGCATTAGACTAGCGGGAGCTAGCACAGATACGCAGTATTTT. Amino acid sequence: CASSIRLAGASTDTQYF. The rearrangement links TRBV12-3 or TRBV12-4 to TRBJ2-3; 12 positions match TRBD2. This CDR3 spans 17 amino acids. V shed 6 bases and J 0 bases; nucleotides not matched to a gene: 7.